This T cell receptor (beta chain) was recovered during a study of blood T cell repertoires in COVID-19. How the authors handled the data: It was from reference gene primer amplification that nucleated cell counts were estimated. Generated by immunoSEQ multiplex PCR, the TCRdb table keeps only in-frame clones and is missing some. Clone size and V and J calls were adopted from that table, with D and trimming inferred from the DNA. The sample shows about 190,000 clones, approximately 85% of them seen only once. The ends were cut back, 4 bases at V and 0 bases at J, with 15 bases in the middle. Germline CDR1 WSHSY, CDR2 SAAADI. The CDR3 is 16 amino acids. In this sample, this clone turned up once. The study recruited people aged roughly 18 to 100 years across about 25 US areas.

V gene TRBV10-2 combines with J gene TRBJ1-1; D gene ambiguous. Sample: PBMCs or T cells enriched from blood (not recorded which). The receptor comes from a man in his forties or fifties with acute COVID-19. CDR3 coding DNA: TGCGCCAGCAGTGGGGCCCTGATACCCTTGAACACTGAAGCTTTCTTT. It is translated as CASSGALIPLNTEAFF.